Here is one T cell receptor (beta chain) with its context. The target of this receptor is not known. No quality values exist for individual bases; no much larger clone is one base distant. Libraries of naive CD8 T cells were generated from about 19,000 to 1,100,000 sorted cells, with 10%, 30% or 50% of the purified RNA used. Naive CD8 T cells, defined as CD8+CD4-CCR7+CD45RA+, were FACS-sorted into RLT Plus buffer on a BD FACSAria II. To test detection sensitivity, Jurkat RNA equivalent to more than 9 TCR copies was spiked into samples of roughly 18,000-1,100,000 naive CD8 T cells. CD8 T cells were enriched with RosetteSep CD8+ T Cell Enrichment Cocktail and Ficoll-Paque, followed by ACK red cell lysis. The entry originates in a study of molecular identifiers for immune sequencing clone quantification (dated by TCRdb to between 2018 and 2020). For the study in its entirety: For a replicate experiment, RNA from roughly 20,000 or 100,000 naive CD8 T cells was divided into five aliquots, and four of the five aliquots were sequenced. CD8 T cells were used in a methods study to benchmark molecular-identifier clustering-based TCR repertoire sequencing (MIDCIRS) and TCR RNA copy counting. The study at large found these results: A single cell's worth of spiked-in Jurkat TCR RNA was reported detectable even among approximately 930,000 naive CD8 T cells. The naive libraries included spiked-in Jurkat TCR RNA (around 10 copies' worth), and this RNA is not part of the donor repertoire. Identical TCR molecules sharing a barcode could cause highly expanded clone sizes to be underestimated. When barcode sub-clustering was omitted, TCR diversity was inflated by chimeric consensus sequences, with chimeras reaching as high as 47%. In CMV-specific effector cells, clones with more than 20 RNA copies contained over 98% of molecules, whereas in naive cells such clones contained under 1% of molecules. About 3.1 recovered TCR RNA copies per cell were obtained by modeling, versus about 10 by digital PCR, implying a capture efficiency of 25% to 35%.

Receptor amplification or capture employed PCR. Sequencing was carried out with an Illumina HiSeq 4000. Bulk TCR libraries were made following a previously described method, with the TCR primers given in Table S5. Total RNA was purified with the Qiagen AllPrep DNA/RNA kit. Reads from multiple sequencing runs of the same library were pooled before analysis. The authors' analysis ran thus. Only reads with exact TCR constant sequence were kept, trimmed to 150 nt, and grouped by their 12-nt molecular barcodes. Within each barcode group, reads were sub-clustered at a 15% Levenshtein threshold, and quality-weighted consensus sequences were built per RNA molecule. Non-functional sequences were excluded, and lower-count sequences lying one edit away from another sequence were also excluded. On the basis of fitting two negative binomial distributions, barcode sub-clusters with fewer than 20% of the maximum read count were discarded. Through fastp at Q25 and MiXCR, TCRdb rebuilt clones from the public reads, retaining in-frame beta chains. Rows matching on CDR3 protein sequence are summarized as one entry with the most common DNA and genes. TCRdb's processing, not the authors', yielded these V and J calls. The sample profile shows more than 250,000 distinct CDR3 sequences; about 22% of them were found once. The top ten clones comprise 0.81% of the sample.

The germline V end is reduced by 2 bases and the J end by 0 bases; junction bases left unmatched: 5. Measured from the cysteine to the phenylalanine, the CDR3 is 16 residues long. Left in the record is the CDR3 DNA by itself, 48 bases read in frame from the first base. From the germline V gene (reference sequence), CDR1 is MNHEY and CDR2 is SMNVEV. The sequence was obtained from a human donor in good health. Some libraries in this study had Jurkat cell RNA spiked in. This sequence uses TRBV27 and TRBJ2-3; 7 nucleotides in the junction match TRBD2. Sequenced input: naive CD8+ T cells from blood, with Jurkat cell RNA spiked in. The cell subset or site label here, explained by the study, means: FACS-sorted CD8+CD4-CCR7+CD45RA+ naive T cells. The CDR3 loop reads CASSLILAVSTDTQYF. The nucleotide sequence reads TGTGCCAGCAGTTTAATTCTAGCGGTGAGCACAGATACGCAGTATTTT.